Following are 23 T cell receptor beta chains from one sample sequenced in a study of T cells in localized non-small cell lung cancer. Using immunoSEQ multiplex PCR, the repertoire was profiled, and TCRdb retains in-frame clones only, with some absent. The data contain some 140,000 clones, more than 70% of them singletons. The specimen comprised peripheral blood, sampled before any cancer treatment. All receptors derive from a female donor at least 60 years old with stage I lung adenocarcinoma.

The chain uses TRBV9 and TRBJ2-2; weak D call: TRBD1 (5 bases). V shed 4 bases and J shed 3 bases, with 19 bases lying between them. Germline loops: CDR1 SGDLS, CDR2 YYNGEE. The CDR3 length is 17 residues. The chain's CDR3 is CASSLQPFTGYTGELFF. The DNA for the CDR3 is TGTGCCAGCAGCCTACAGCCCTTCACAGGTTACACCGGGGAGCTGTTTTTT.

This chain links TRBV5-1 with TRBJ2-7; 10 bases match TRBD1. The germline CDR1 and CDR2 sequences are SGHRS and YFSETQ. The CDR3 covers 15 residues. With 4 bases clipped from V and 5 bases from J, the junction kept 9 bases outside the gene matches. This chain's CDR3 is CASSTQGQGTDEQYF. The CDR3, as DNA: TGCGCCAGCAGCACCCAGGGACAGGGGACGGACGAGCAGTACTTC.

This chain links TRBV6-5 with TRBJ2-7; 14 bases map to TRBD2. The CDR3 totals 15 residues. Germline CDR1 reads MNHEY; CDR2 reads SVGAGI. V dropped 6 bases and J dropped 3; count of bases not matched to a gene: 4. CDR3 coding DNA: TGTGCCAGCAGAAGAGGGACTAGCGGGAGCTACGAGCAGTACTTC. This gives the protein CASRRGTSGSYEQYF.

The CDR3 DNA reads TGTGCCAGCAGCTTAACAGGGTCCGGCTATGGCTACACCTTC. It codes for CASSLTGSGYGYTF. The rearrangement uses TRBV5-4 and TRBJ1-2, with TRBD1 as a possible D gene (6 bases). This CDR3 is 14 amino acids long. The germline gives CDR1 SGHNT, CDR2 YYREEE (reference sequence). The V end was cut by 2 bases, the J end by 4 bases, with 12 bases between.

CDR3 bases: TGTGCCAGCAGTTACTCGGGTAACCAAGAGACCCAGTACTTC. Residues: CASSYSGNQETQYF. This sequence joins TRBV6-5 and TRBJ2-5; D is uncertain. CDR3 length: 14 amino acids. Trimming removed 0 bases from V and 0 bases from J, with 5 bases in between. Per the germline V gene, CDR1 is MNHEY and CDR2 is SVGAGI.

V usage is TRBV6-5 and J usage is TRBJ2-7, with D perhaps matching TRBD1 (8 bases). This CDR3 comprises 16 residues. The germline V gene has CDR1 MNHEY and CDR2 SVGAGI. The germline V and J ends were trimmed by 0 bases and 2 bases, with 14 bases remaining between them. As DNA, the CDR3 is TGTGCCAGCAGTTACTCGAGCGGGACAGGTACCTACGAGCAGTACTTC. Its translation is CASSYSSGTGTYEQYF.

In this sample, this clone turned up once. The rearrangement uses TRBV27 and TRBJ2-1; 8 bases are a match to TRBD2. J was trimmed by 2 bases and V by 5 bases; bases with no gene match: 11. From germline, CDR1 is MNHEY and CDR2 SMNVEV (reference sequence). This CDR3 spans 17 amino acids. As DNA, the CDR3 is TGTGCCAGCAGTCCCCGGGGAGCGGGAGCCGCCTACAATGAGCAGTTCTTC. Amino acid sequence: CASSPRGAGAAYNEQFF.

This chain connects TRBV7-9 to TRBJ2-7; D is possibly TRBD2 (6 bases). The CDR3 has 18 residues. Looked up from germline, CDR1 is SEHNR and CDR2 is FQNEAQ (reference sequence). Between the trimmed V and J ends, which lost 3 bases and 0 bases, there was a span of 21 bases. The chain's CDR3 is CASSLRGGASRSSYEQYF. The CDR3 DNA is TGTGCCAGCAGCTTGAGGGGAGGTGCCAGCAGAAGCTCCTACGAGCAGTACTTC.

This rearrangement joins TRBV7-3 to TRBJ2-3, with D perhaps matching TRBD1 or TRBD2 (5 bases each). The CDR3 length is 17 residues. The V gene's germline CDR1 is SGHTA and CDR2 FQGTGA. V gave up 5 bases and J gave up 4 bases, with 22 bases separating them. CDR3 residues: CASSPQRDPLVADTQYF. DNA for the CDR3: TGTGCCAGCAGCCCCCAACGGGACCCACTGGTGGCAGATACGCAGTATTTT.

The rearrangement links TRBV10-3 to TRBJ1-2; the match to TRBD1 covers 9 bases. This CDR3 spans 15 amino acids. The V segment lost 5 bases and the J segment 2 bases; nucleotides outside the gene matches: 6. Germline CDR1 ENHRY, CDR2 SYGVKD. The CDR3 loop is CAISPGQGQNYGYTF. CDR3 DNA sequence: TGTGCCATCAGTCCGGGACAGGGTCAGAACTATGGCTACACCTTC.

The J gene is TRBJ2-1, the V gene TRBV4-2, with TRBD2 identical over 12 bases. From germline, CDR1 is LGHNA and CDR2 YNFKEQ. The V and J ends lost 5 bases and 6 bases, in that order; junction bases with no gene match: 11. This CDR3 is built from 17 residues. CDR3 DNA sequence: TGTGCCAGCAGCAAAAGAGCGCTGACTAGCGGGAGCAATGAGCAGTTCTTC. This translates into CASSKRALTSGSNEQFF.

This clone was recorded only once. The genes are TRBV27 and TRBJ2-3; no firm D call. The germline V gene encodes CDR1 MNHEY and CDR2 SMNVEV (reference sequence). The CDR3 sequence is 17 residues long. V lost 6 bases to trimming and J lost 1 base, with 20 bases between them. The CDR3 region is CASRPLGWRSRTDTQYF. Written as DNA, the CDR3 is TGTGCCAGCAGACCCCTGGGGTGGCGGAGCCGCACAGATACGCAGTATTTT.

The chain has TRBV27 and TRBJ2-7, with D tentatively TRBD1 or TRBD2 (5 bases each). CDR1 and CDR2 (germline): MNHEY, SMNVEV (reference sequence). V lost 6 bases and J lost 2, with 20 bases in between. The CDR3 totals 16 residues. CDR3 DNA sequence: TGTGCCAGCAGACGCGTGGGTGGGACCTACACCTACGAGCAGTACTTC. This codes for CASRRVGGTYTYEQYF.

The chain has TRBV2 and TRBJ2-1; possible D gene TRBD2, 5 bases. Trimming left V 6 bases short and J 4 bases short, with 19 bases between. Germline V gene lookup returns CDR1 SNHLY and CDR2 FYNNEI. CDR3 length equals 16 residues. CDR3 DNA sequence: TGTGCCAGCAGCCACAAGGACTCCCTGCCTTACAATGAGCAGTTCTTC. Protein product: CASSHKDSLPYNEQFF.

This chain joins TRBV28 and TRBJ2-1; D gene uncertain. The germline V gene has CDR1 MDHEN and CDR2 SYDVKM. The ends were cut back, 7 bases at V and 4 bases at J, with 5 bases in the middle. This CDR3 is built from 11 residues. CDR3 sequence: CASKAYNEQFF. As DNA, the CDR3 is TGTGCCAGCAAGGCGTACAATGAGCAGTTCTTC.

This clone was observed a single time. The chain has TRBV6-1 and TRBJ1-2; no clear D. Germline V CDR1 and CDR2: MNHNS, SASEGT. This CDR3 spans 15 amino acids. Trimming cost V 3 bases and J 0 bases, with 11 bases left between them. The chain's CDR3 is CASSEEGRPNYGYTF. CDR3 nucleotide sequence: TGTGCCAGCAGTGAGGAAGGCAGACCTAACTATGGCTACACCTTC.

V usage is TRBV19 and J usage is TRBJ2-2; D perhaps matches TRBD2 (5 bases). This CDR3 spans 14 amino acids. Trimming shortened V by 5 bases and J by 2 bases, and 9 bases separated the two germline ends. Germline lookup yields CDR1 LNHDA and CDR2 SQIVND (reference sequence). The CDR3 DNA reads TGTGCCAGTAGTCCTCGGACTAACACCGGGGAGCTGTTTTTT. This gives the protein CASSPRTNTGELFF.

V is TRBV5-4 and J is TRBJ2-5; TRBD1 agrees at 8 bases. Germline V gene lookup returns CDR1 SGHNT and CDR2 YYREEE (reference sequence). With 4 bases clipped from V and 5 bases from J, the junction kept 10 bases outside the gene matches. CDR3 length: 15 amino acids. The chain's CDR3 is CASSPPTTGAETQYF. DNA for the CDR3: TGTGCCAGCAGCCCCCCCACGACAGGGGCGGAGACCCAGTACTTC.

The CDR3 loop reads CASSFPTGDVQHF. CDR3 sequence (DNA): TGTGCCAGCAGCTTTCCCACAGGGGACGTTCAGCATTTT. This rearrangement joins TRBV7-4 to TRBJ1-5, with 7 nucleotides matching TRBD1. The germline V gene has CDR1 SGHVT and CDR2 SQSDAQ. This CDR3 comprises 13 residues. The junction had 9 bases not matched to a gene; V was cut back by 3 bases and J by 13 bases.

V gene TRBV7-3 combines with J gene TRBJ2-7; possibly TRBD2 for D (6 bases). Germline V gene lookup returns CDR1 SGHTA and CDR2 FQGTGA. Deletions cut 2 bases from V and 5 bases from J, with 13 bases between. This CDR3 spans 14 amino acids. CDR3 sequence reads: CASSLGGGPHEQYF. The CDR3 DNA follows: TGTGCCAGCAGCTTAGGCGGAGGGCCCCACGAGCAGTACTTC.

The V gene is TRBV5-1, the J gene TRBJ2-7; 12 bases agree with TRBD1. CDR3 length equals 16 residues. V lost 0 bases, J lost 5 bases, and 6 bases stayed unmatched. Germline CDR1 is SGHRS and CDR2 is YFSETQ. The CDR3 loop reads CASSLAGQGALDEQYF. The CDR3 DNA is TGCGCCAGCAGCTTGGCGGGACAGGGGGCTTTGGACGAGCAGTACTTC. The full variable domain, its missing parts supplied by reference TRBV5-1 and TRBJ2-7, is KAGVTQTPRYLIKTRGQQVTLSCSPISGHRSVSWYQQTPGQGLQFLFEYFSETQRNKGNFPGRFSGRQFSNSRSEMNVSTLELGDSALYLCASSLAGQGALDEQYFGPGTRLTVT.

A single count supports this clone. The chain joins TRBV28 to TRBJ1-3; unclear D gene. The V gene's germline CDR1 is MDHEN and CDR2 SYDVKM. Trimming removed 1 base from V and 0 bases from J, with 10 bases in between. CDR3 size: 16 residues. For the CDR3, the DNA is TGTGCCAGCAGTTTATCGAAGGCTTTCTCTGGAAACACCATATATTTT. The encoded protein is CASSLSKAFSGNTIYF.

The V call is TRBV6-5, the J call TRBJ2-2, with D possibly being TRBD1 (6 bases). The CDR3 contains 14 residues. CDR1 is MNHEY and CDR2 is SVGAGI in the germline V gene. V was cut by 2 bases and J by 5 bases, with 9 bases left in between. CDR3 DNA: TGTGCCAGCAGTTACAAGGGGGAAACCGGGGAGCTGTTTTTT. Its translation: CASSYKGETGELFF.